These 8 T cell receptor beta chains originate from one sample sequenced in a study of response to subunit inactivated influenza vaccine. TCRdb re-called the RT-PCR reads through MiXCR, storing one row per CDR3 protein. The repertoire consists of over 800,000 distinct CDR3 sequences, with roughly 20% occurring once and the leading ten covering about 9.4%. Sample: PBMCs from blood, taken around 5 days after vaccination. These receptors were taken from a man aged 50-60 years who received an inactivated influenza vaccine.

The chain couples TRBV30 to TRBJ2-5; perhaps TRBD1 as D (5 bases). CDR1 GTSNPN and CDR2 SVGIG come from the germline V gene (reference sequence). The CDR3 contains 14 residues. Trimming shortened V by 5 bases and J by 1 base, and 14 bases separated the two germline ends. This CDR3 reads CAWGRRQTQETQYF. CDR3 sequence (DNA): TGTGCCTGGGGCCGGCGACAGACCCAAGAGACCCAGTACTTC.

This clonotype showed up just a few times. This chain links TRBV30 with TRBJ2-7; D is tentatively TRBD1 or TRBD2 (5 bases each). CDR1 is GTSNPN, CDR2 SVGIG, per germline (reference sequence). The V end was cut by 2 bases, the J end by 4 bases, with 21 bases between. CDR3 size: 16 residues. The CDR3 sequence: CAWSPTMGPDVYEQYF. CDR3 sequence (DNA): TGTGCCTGGAGTCCGACTATGGGACCGGACGTGTACGAGCAGTACTTC.

This clonotype was seen a handful of times. Here the CDR3 DNA reads TGTGCCATCTGGGGACAGTTACCCCCCGAAGCTTTCTTT. Translated, it gives CAIWGQLPPEAFF. The gene calls are TRBV7-9 and TRBJ1-1; 7 bases fit TRBD1. Germline V gives CDR1 SEHNR, CDR2 FQNEAQ (reference sequence). J was trimmed by 8 bases and V by 10 bases; bases with no gene match: 13. This CDR3 comprises 13 residues.

This clonotype has only a few counts. The rearrangement links TRBV20-1 to TRBJ2-7; D may be TRBD2 (6 bases). Germline CDR1 DFQATT, CDR2 SNEGSKA (reference sequence). Trimming took off 0 bases at V and 2 bases at J, with 14 bases between the two ends. The CDR3 spans 15 residues. The CDR3 loop reads CSARDQAGKTYEQYF. CDR3 bases: TGCAGTGCTAGAGATCAGGCGGGGAAAACCTACGAGCAGTACTTC.

The rearrangement uses TRBV5-1 and TRBJ2-1; 9 bases map to TRBD2. The CDR3 is 16 residues long. The trim removed 0 bases at V and 11 bases at J, leaving 12 bases unmatched. Looked up from germline, CDR1 is SGHRS and CDR2 is YFSETQ. DNA for the CDR3: TGCGCCAGCAGCTTGGTGGGGCTAGCGGGAACCAAAAAGCAGTTCTTC. Its protein product is CASSLVGLAGTKKQFF.

This clonotype has a handful of counts. The CDR3 region is CASSQSPTNTEAFF. The CDR3 nucleotides are TGTGCCAGCAGTCAGAGTCCGACGAACACTGAAGCTTTCTTT. The gene calls are TRBV3-1 and TRBJ1-1; D gene unclear. Germline V gene lookup returns CDR1 LGHDT and CDR2 YNNKEL (reference sequence). The CDR3 covers 14 residues. Trimming left V 6 bases short and J 1 base short, with 12 bases between.

The chain's CDR3 is CSAGRDTYEQYF. As DNA, the CDR3 is TGCAGTGCCGGCCGGGACACCTACGAGCAGTACTTC. The chain employs TRBV20-1 and TRBJ2-7, with D possibly TRBD1 on 6 matching bases. V dropped 6 bases and J dropped 2 bases, with 11 bases sitting between them. Germline CDR1 reads DFQATT; CDR2 reads SNEGSKA (reference sequence). This CDR3 contains 12 residues.

CDR3 residues: CASRLAGRANTEAFF. In DNA form, the CDR3 reads TGTGCCAGCAGGCTAGCGGGAAGGGCGAACACTGAAGCTTTCTTT. This chain joins TRBV7-9 and TRBJ1-1, with no clear D. Looked up from germline, CDR1 is SEHNR and CDR2 is FQNEAQ (reference sequence). The CDR3 is 15 residues long. V was cut by 6 bases and J by 1 base, with 15 bases left in between.